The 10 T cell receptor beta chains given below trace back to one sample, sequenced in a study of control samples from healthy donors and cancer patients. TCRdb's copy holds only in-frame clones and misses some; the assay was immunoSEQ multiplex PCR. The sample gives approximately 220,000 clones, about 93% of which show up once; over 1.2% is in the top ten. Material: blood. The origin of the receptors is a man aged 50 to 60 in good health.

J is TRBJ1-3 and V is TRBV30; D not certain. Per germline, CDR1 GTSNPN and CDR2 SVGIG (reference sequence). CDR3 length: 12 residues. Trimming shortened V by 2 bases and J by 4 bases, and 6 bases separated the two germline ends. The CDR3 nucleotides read TGTGCCTGGAGTAAAAAGGGAAACACCATATATTTT. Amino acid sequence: CAWSKKGNTIYF. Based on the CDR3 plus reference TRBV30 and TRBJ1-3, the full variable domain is SQTIHQWPATLVQPVGSPLSLECTVEGTSNPNLYWYRQAAGRGLQLLFYSVGIGQISSEVPQNLSASRPQDRQFILSSKKLLLSDSGFYLCAWSKKGNTIYFGEGSWLTVV.

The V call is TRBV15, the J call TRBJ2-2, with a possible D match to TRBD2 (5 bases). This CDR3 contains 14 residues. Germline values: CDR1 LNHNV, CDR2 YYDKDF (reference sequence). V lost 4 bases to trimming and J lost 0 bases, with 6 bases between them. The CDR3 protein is CATSKRSNTGELFF. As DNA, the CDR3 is TGTGCCACCAGCAAGCGGTCGAACACCGGGGAGCTGTTTTTT.

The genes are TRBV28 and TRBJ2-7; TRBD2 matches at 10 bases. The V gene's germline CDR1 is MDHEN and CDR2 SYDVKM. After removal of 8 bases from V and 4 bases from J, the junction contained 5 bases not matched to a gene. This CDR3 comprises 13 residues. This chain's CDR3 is CASFLAGGYEQYF. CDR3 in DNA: TGTGCCAGCTTTTTAGCGGGGGGATACGAGCAGTACTTC.

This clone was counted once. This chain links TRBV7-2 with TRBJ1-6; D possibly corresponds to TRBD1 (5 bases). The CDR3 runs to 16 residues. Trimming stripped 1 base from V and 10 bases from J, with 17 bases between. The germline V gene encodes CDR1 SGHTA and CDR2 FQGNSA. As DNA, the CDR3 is TGTGCCAGCAGCTTAGGGTGCGGAGGGGCGGGCTCACCCCTCCACTTT. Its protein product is CASSLGCGGAGSPLHF.

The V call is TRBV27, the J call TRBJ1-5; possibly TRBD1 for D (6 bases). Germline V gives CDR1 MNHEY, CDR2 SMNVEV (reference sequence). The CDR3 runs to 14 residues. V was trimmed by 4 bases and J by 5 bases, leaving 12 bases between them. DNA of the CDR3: TGTGCCAGCAGTTCCGACAGGAGAGATCAGCCCCAGCATTTT. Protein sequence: CASSSDRRDQPQHF.

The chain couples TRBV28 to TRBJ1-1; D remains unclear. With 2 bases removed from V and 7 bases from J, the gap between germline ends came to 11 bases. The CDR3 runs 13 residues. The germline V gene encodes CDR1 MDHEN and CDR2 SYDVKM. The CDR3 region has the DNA TGTGCCAGCAGTTTAGAGATCCGGGATGAAGCTTTCTTT. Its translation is CASSLEIRDEAFF.

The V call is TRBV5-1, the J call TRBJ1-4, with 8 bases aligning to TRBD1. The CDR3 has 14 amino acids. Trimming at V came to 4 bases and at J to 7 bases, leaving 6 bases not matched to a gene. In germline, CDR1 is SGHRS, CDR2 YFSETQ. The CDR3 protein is CASSDRGGTEKLFF. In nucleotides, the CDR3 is TGCGCCAGCAGCGACAGGGGAGGGACTGAAAAACTGTTTTTT.

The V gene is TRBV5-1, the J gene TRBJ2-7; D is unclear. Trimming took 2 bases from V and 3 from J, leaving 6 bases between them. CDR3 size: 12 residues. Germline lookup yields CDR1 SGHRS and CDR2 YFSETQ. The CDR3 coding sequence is TGCGCCAGCAGCTTTGATGGCTACGAGCAGTACTTC. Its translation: CASSFDGYEQYF.

The CDR3 loop reads CSVAGGTYNEQFF. The CDR3 DNA reads as TGCAGCGTAGCCGGAGGAACCTACAATGAGCAGTTCTTC. The V gene is TRBV29-1, the J gene TRBJ2-1, with a weak D call TRBD2 (5 bases). The ends were cut back, 6 bases at V and 2 bases at J, with 11 bases in the middle. Germline V gives CDR1 SQVTM, CDR2 ANQGSEA. The CDR3 contains 13 residues.

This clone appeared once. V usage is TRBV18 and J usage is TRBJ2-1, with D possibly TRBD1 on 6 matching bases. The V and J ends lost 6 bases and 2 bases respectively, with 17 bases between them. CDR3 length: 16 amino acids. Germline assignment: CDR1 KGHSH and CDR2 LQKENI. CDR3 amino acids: CASSVQGASTYNEQFF. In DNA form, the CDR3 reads TGTGCCAGCTCGGTACAGGGAGCAAGCACCTACAATGAGCAGTTCTTC.